This T cell receptor beta chain was found in a study of blood T cells in healthy people across ages. Study conclusions and caveats: Underestimates were what the diversity estimates from one million T cells were considered to be. While age rose, TCR beta diversity per million T cells dropped in a roughly linear way. Whereas aged donors had fewer naive CD4+ cells, long-lived donors had more of them and higher diversity.

The germline gives CDR1 MDHEN, CDR2 SYDVKM. V was shortened by 5 bases and J by 1 base, with 14 bases between the two germline ends. The CDR3 length is 15 residues. Roughly 10 milliliters of peripheral blood were drawn from each donor. Concerning this clonotype itself: Its antigen remains unidentified.

A second about 7 to 11 cycle PCR used barcoded and J-beta primers. TCRdb redid the calling of the 5' RACE reads with MiXCR, one entry per CDR3 protein. The table records fewer than 900,000 distinct CDR3 sequences, approximately 43% of them present only once. The sample taken for sequencing was blood. This receptor was identified in an older woman in good health. This chain links TRBV28 with TRBJ1-1; weak D call: TRBD1 (6 bases). The CDR3 is CASSLTGLSNTEAFF. CDR3 sequence (DNA): TGTGCCAGCAGTCTGACAGGACTCTCGAACACTGAAGCTTTCTTT.